These 23 T cell receptor beta chains were all obtained from the same sample, sequenced in a study of blood T cell repertoires in COVID-19. Clones were sequenced by immunoSEQ multiplex PCR, and TCRdb holds only the in-frame ones, with some missing. The sample includes about 82,000 clones, 70% to 90% of them seen just once. The source material was peripheral blood. Receptor source: a man older than 75 with active or convalescent COVID-19.

This sequence joins TRBV19 and TRBJ2-5; a possible D gene is TRBD2 (7 bases). V gave up 3 bases and J gave up 5 bases, with 13 bases separating them. This CDR3 has 14 residues. In germline, CDR1 is LNHDA, CDR2 SQIVND (reference sequence). The CDR3 nucleotides are TGTGCCAGTAGTATTGAGGGGAGGGGGGAGACCCAGTACTTC. It yields the protein CASSIEGRGETQYF.

The CDR3 bases are TGTGCCAGCTCACCCGACACCGGGGAGCTGTTTTTT. Encoded protein: CASSPDTGELFF. This chain uses TRBV18 with TRBJ2-2; D is unresolved. V gave up 3 bases and J gave up 3 bases, with 2 bases separating them. The germline V gene encodes CDR1 KGHSH and CDR2 LQKENI. The CDR3 is 12 residues long.

V is TRBV18 and J is TRBJ1-6, with 7 positions matching TRBD1. V was clipped by 6 bases and J by 2 bases; unmatched bases: 7. Per the germline V gene, CDR1 is KGHSH and CDR2 is LQKENI. CDR3 size: 16 residues. The CDR3: CASSLGQAAYNSPLHF. In DNA form, the CDR3 reads TGTGCCAGCTCCCTCGGACAGGCTGCCTATAATTCACCCCTCCACTTT.

The chain uses TRBV19 and TRBJ2-6, with D perhaps matching TRBD1 (5 bases). V shed 6 bases and J shed 0 bases, with 9 bases lying between them. Germline V gene data show CDR1 as LNHDA and CDR2 as SQIVND (reference sequence). The CDR3 has 15 residues. The CDR3 bases are TGTGCCAGTAGGGAACAGGACTCTGGGGCCAACGTCCTGACTTTC. Its translation: CASREQDSGANVLTF.

The sample holds one count of this clone. The J gene is TRBJ2-3, the V gene TRBV11-2, with 7 bases that match TRBD1. Germline lookup yields CDR1 SGHAT and CDR2 FQNNGV. CDR3 length: 15 amino acids. V lost 6 bases to trimming and J lost 3 bases; unmatched junction nucleotides: 9. CDR3 amino acids: CASSFQGVVTDTQYF. The CDR3 bases are TGTGCCAGCAGTTTCCAGGGGGTGGTAACAGATACGCAGTATTTT.

The gene calls are TRBV10-3 and TRBJ2-5; tentatively, D is TRBD2 (5 bases). This CDR3 has 14 residues. Trimming removed 3 bases from V and 9 bases from J, with 17 bases in between. CDR1 ENHRY and CDR2 SYGVKD come from the germline V gene. The CDR3 region is CAISELGGPTAQYF. In DNA form, the CDR3 reads TGTGCCATCAGTGAATTAGGCGGGCCCACGGCCCAGTACTTC.

This chain connects TRBV3-1 (or the pseudogene TRBV3-2) to TRBJ1-2; D is uncertain. Germline V gene lookup returns CDR1 LGHDT and CDR2 YNNKEL (reference sequence). CDR3 length: 13 residues. V shed 4 bases and J shed 4 bases, with 10 bases lying between them. The CDR3 loop is CASSPPGSYGYTF. CDR3 in DNA: TGTGCCAGCAGCCCGCCGGGGAGCTATGGCTACACCTTC.

Details on this clone: Its ends do not fully match the called genes, so a read error is possible. The chain employs TRBV5-8 and TRBJ2-5; 8 nucleotides line up with TRBD2. The CDR3 has 14 amino acids. Germline-derived CDR1 and CDR2 are SGHTS and YDEGEE. CDR3 coding DNA: TGTGCCAGCAGCCCACGGGGGGGCCAACAGACCCAGTACTTC. Translating gives CASSPRGGQQTQYF.

The chain carries TRBV7-9 and TRBJ1-4; D call uncertain. V was cut by 4 bases and J by 2 bases, with 2 bases left in between. Germline CDR1 reads SEHNR; CDR2 reads FQNEAQ (reference sequence). CDR3 length equals 12 residues. CDR3 DNA sequence: TGTGCCAGCAGCTCTACTAATGAAAAACTGTTTTTT. Amino acid sequence: CASSSTNEKLFF.

The genes are TRBV10-1 and TRBJ2-1; tentatively, D is TRBD1 (6 bases). The germline V gene encodes CDR1 WNHNN and CDR2 SYGVQD (reference sequence). V shed 4 bases and J shed 5 bases, with 15 bases lying between them. The CDR3 length is 15 residues. In DNA, the CDR3 is TGCGCCAGCAGTGGCCCTGGACAGACAGACAATGAGCAGTTCTTC. It translates to CASSGPGQTDNEQFF.

The chain employs TRBV6-2 or TRBV6-3 and TRBJ2-7; D may be TRBD2 (6 bases). This CDR3 has 13 amino acids. In germline, CDR1 is MNHEY, CDR2 SVGEGT. The germline V and J ends were trimmed by 6 bases and 0 bases, with 9 bases remaining between them. CDR3 in amino acids: CASSLTSSYEQYV. CDR3 DNA sequence: TGTGCCAGCAGCCTGACTAGCTCCTACGAGCAGTACGTC.

This clone was observed once. V usage is TRBV20-1 and J usage is TRBJ2-1; unclear D gene. Trimming pared 3 bases from V and 8 bases from J, leaving 8 bases between. This CDR3 is built from 11 residues. Per germline, CDR1 DFQATT and CDR2 SNEGSKA (reference sequence). The CDR3 region has the DNA TGCAGTGCTAGTAAGCGCGATGAGCAGTTCTTC. This encodes CSASKRDEQFF.

The gene calls are TRBV15 and TRBJ1-2; 9 positions match TRBD1. There are 15 residues in the CDR3. The V and J ends lost 6 bases and 3 bases, in that order; junction bases with no gene match: 8. Germline assignment: CDR1 LNHNV and CDR2 YYDKDF (reference sequence). CDR3 sequence reads: CATRRYRQGDYGYTF. In DNA, the CDR3 is TGTGCCACCAGGCGATATCGACAGGGGGACTATGGCTACACCTTC.

The chain links TRBV18 to TRBJ1-1; a possible D gene is TRBD1 (5 bases). The V gene's germline CDR1 is KGHSH and CDR2 LQKENI. The CDR3 consists of 14 residues. The ends were cut back, 1 base at V and 5 bases at J, with 11 bases in the middle. The CDR3 here is CASSPLDKGTEAFF. For the CDR3, the DNA is TGTGCCAGCTCACCACTTGACAAGGGGACTGAAGCTTTCTTT.

The rearrangement joins TRBV12-5 to TRBJ1-6; 10 bases line up with TRBD1. The CDR3 sequence is 14 residues long. From germline, CDR1 is LGHNT and CDR2 FRNRAP. V shed 5 bases, J shed 7 bases, and the junction held 2 bases outside the gene matches. The CDR3 protein is CASGLGQGNSPLHF. CDR3 sequence (DNA): TGTGCTAGTGGTCTGGGACAGGGGAATTCACCCCTCCACTTT.

The J gene is TRBJ2-3, the V gene TRBV5-1; 9 nucleotides match TRBD1. This CDR3 comprises 16 residues. Germline V lookup: CDR1 SGHRS, CDR2 YFSETQ. Trimming took 6 bases from V and 4 from J; bases not matched to a gene: 12. DNA for the CDR3: TGCGCCAGCAAGGGACTTCCGGGACAGGGTTCAGATACGCAGTATTTT. This codes for CASKGLPGQGSDTQYF.

The chain links TRBV30 to TRBJ1-1; D not resolved. The length of the CDR3 is 13 residues. CDR1 is GTSNPN and CDR2 is SVGIG in the germline V gene (reference sequence). Trimming shortened V by 0 bases and J by 5 bases, and 10 bases separated the two germline ends. The CDR3 DNA sequence: TGTGCCTGGAGTGTCGAGGAGGGAACTGAAGCTTTCTTT. Translated: CAWSVEEGTEAFF.

The chain combines TRBV9 with TRBJ1-3, with a tentative D call TRBD1 (6 bases). CDR3 length equals 15 residues. With 3 bases removed from V and 0 bases from J, the gap between germline ends came to 10 bases. Germline assignment: CDR1 SGDLS and CDR2 YYNGEE. The CDR3 reads CASSGQGTSGNTIYF. CDR3 bases: TGTGCCAGCAGCGGTCAGGGGACCTCTGGAAACACCATATATTTT.

The chain has TRBV6-2 or TRBV6-3 and TRBJ1-1, with D possibly being TRBD1 (5 bases). CDR1 and CDR2 (germline): MNHEY, SVGEGT. CDR3 length equals 14 residues. V dropped 4 bases and J dropped 0 bases, with 9 bases sitting between them. The DNA for the CDR3 is TGTGCCAGCAGTTCCCAGACAGTGAACACTGAAGCTTTCTTT. Translation: CASSSQTVNTEAFF.

For the CDR3, the DNA is TGTGCCAGCTCACCTAGGACAGGGGGGTACACAGATACGCAGTATTTT. Protein product: CASSPRTGGYTDTQYF. V is TRBV18 and J is TRBJ2-3; 10 bases agree with TRBD1. CDR3 length equals 16 residues. Trimming removed 3 bases from V and 2 bases from J; junction bases left unmatched: 5. Germline loops: CDR1 KGHSH, CDR2 LQKENI.

This clone was seen just once. The J gene is TRBJ1-2, the V gene TRBV27; no definite D call. There are 14 residues in the CDR3. Germline CDR1 MNHEY, CDR2 SMNVEV (reference sequence). The germline V and J ends were trimmed by 5 bases and 2 bases, with 12 bases remaining between them. The CDR3: CASSPIIRNYGYTF. As DNA, the CDR3 is TGTGCCAGCAGTCCGATTATCAGGAACTATGGCTACACCTTC.

The chain is built from TRBV24-1 and TRBJ2-3; 13 nucleotides agree with TRBD2. The trim removed 2 bases at V and 5 bases at J, leaving 9 bases unmatched. CDR3 size: 18 residues. The germline CDR1 and CDR2 sequences are KGHDR and SFDVKD. CDR3 bases: TGTGCCACCAGTGATTGGGGGACTAGCGGGAAGGAAAAAGATACGCAGTATTTT. Protein product: CATSDWGTSGKEKDTQYF.

The chain employs TRBV5-1 and TRBJ1-2, with 12 bases lining up with TRBD1. This CDR3 region has 15 residues. The germline CDR1 and CDR2 sequences are SGHRS and YFSETQ. V lost 3 bases, J lost 8 bases, and 8 bases stayed unmatched. Here the CDR3 DNA reads TGCGCCAGCAGCTCATCCGGGACAGGGGGCAGGGGCTACACCTTC. It translates to CASSSSGTGGRGYTF.